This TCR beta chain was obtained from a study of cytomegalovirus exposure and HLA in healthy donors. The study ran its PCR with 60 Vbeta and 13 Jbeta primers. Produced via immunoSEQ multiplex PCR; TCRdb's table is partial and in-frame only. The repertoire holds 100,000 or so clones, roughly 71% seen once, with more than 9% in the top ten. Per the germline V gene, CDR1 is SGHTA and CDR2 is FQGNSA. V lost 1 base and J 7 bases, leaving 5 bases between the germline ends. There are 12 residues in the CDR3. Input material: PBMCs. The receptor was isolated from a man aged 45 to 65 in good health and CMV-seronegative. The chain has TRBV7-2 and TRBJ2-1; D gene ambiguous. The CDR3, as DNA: TGTGCCAGCAGCTTAGGGGCAAATGAGCAGTTCTTC. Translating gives CASSLGANEQFF.